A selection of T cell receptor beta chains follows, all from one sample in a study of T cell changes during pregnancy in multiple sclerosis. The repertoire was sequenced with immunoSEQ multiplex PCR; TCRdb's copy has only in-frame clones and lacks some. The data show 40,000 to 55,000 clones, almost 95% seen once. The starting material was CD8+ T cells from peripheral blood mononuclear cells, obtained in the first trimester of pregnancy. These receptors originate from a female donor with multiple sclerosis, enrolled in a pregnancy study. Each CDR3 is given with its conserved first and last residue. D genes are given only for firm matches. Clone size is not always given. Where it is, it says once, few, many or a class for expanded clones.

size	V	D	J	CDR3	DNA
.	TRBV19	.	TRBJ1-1	CASSTGLNTEAFF	TGTGCCAGTAGCACAGGGTTGAACACTGAAGCTTTCTTT
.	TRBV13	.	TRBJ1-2	CASSLREEDGYTF	TGTGCCAGCAGCTTAAGGGAGGAAGATGGCTACACCTTC
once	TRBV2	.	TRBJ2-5	CAARGAETQYF	TGTGCCGCCAGGGGGGCAGAGACCCAGTACTTC
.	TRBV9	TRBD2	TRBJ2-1	CASSSYAGTRDDNEQFF	TGTGCCAGCAGCTCCTATGCCGGGACTAGGGACGACAATGAGCAGTTCTTC
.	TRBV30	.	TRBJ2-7	CAWSAQRLYEQYF	TGTGCCTGGAGTGCCCAGCGGCTCTACGAGCAGTACTTC
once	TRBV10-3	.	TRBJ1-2	CAISESILVYGYTF	TGTGCCATCAGTGAGTCGATACTTGTCTATGGCTACACCTTC
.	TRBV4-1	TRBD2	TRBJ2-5	CASSQGRGLAGEETQYF	TGCGCCAGCAGCCAGGGGAGGGGCCTAGCGGGGGAAGAGACCCAGTACTTC
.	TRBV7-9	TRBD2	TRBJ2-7	CASRPSTSGPTYEQYF	TGTGCCAGCAGACCAAGTACTAGCGGGCCTACCTACGAGCAGTACTTC
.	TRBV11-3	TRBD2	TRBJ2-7	CASSQGGSYEQYF	TGTGCCAGCAGCCAAGGCGGGAGTTACGAGCAGTACTTC
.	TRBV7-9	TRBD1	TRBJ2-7	CASSSTGVGYEQYF	TGTGCCAGCAGCTCGACAGGGGTGGGCTACGAGCAGTACTTC
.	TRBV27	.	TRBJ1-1	CASSISAGGKWTEAFF	TGTGCCAGCAGCATTTCGGCGGGGGGGAAATGGACTGAAGCTTTCTTT
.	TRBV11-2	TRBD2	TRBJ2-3	CASSLVSLGLAGTDTQYF	TGTGCCAGCAGCTTAGTATCCCTCGGACTAGCGGGCACAGATACGCAGTATTTT
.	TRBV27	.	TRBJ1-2	CASSLRGAPYGYTF	TGTGCCAGCAGCCTCCGGGGGGCGCCCTATGGCTACACCTTC
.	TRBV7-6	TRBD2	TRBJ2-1	CASSFGGGLDNEQFF	TGTGCCAGCAGCTTCGGGGGGGGGCTCGACAATGAGCAGTTCTTC
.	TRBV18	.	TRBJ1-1	CASLRDMNTEAFF	TGTGCCAGCCTCCGGGACATGAACACTGAAGCTTTCTTT
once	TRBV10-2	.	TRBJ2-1	CASSPQGDVFF	TGCGCCAGCAGTCCACAGGGTGATGTGTTCTTC
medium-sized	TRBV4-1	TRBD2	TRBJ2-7	CASSQDGGGPDEQYF	TGCGCCAGCAGCCAAGATGGGGGAGGGCCTGACGAGCAGTACTTC
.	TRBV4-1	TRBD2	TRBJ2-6	CASSQVRFTSGGASGANVLTF	TGCGCCAGCAGCCAAGTTCGGTTTACTAGCGGGGGGGCGAGTGGGGCCAACGTCCTGACTTTC
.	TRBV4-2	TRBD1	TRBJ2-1	CASSQDRERSSYNEQFF	TGTGCCAGCAGCCAGGACAGGGAACGAAGCTCCTACAATGAGCAGTTCTTC
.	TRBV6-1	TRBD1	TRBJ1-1	CASRQGRTEAFF	TGTGCCAGCAGACAGGGGAGGACTGAAGCTTTCTTT
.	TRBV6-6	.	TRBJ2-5	CASSYPGEVGETQYF	TGTGCCAGCAGTTACCCAGGTGAAGTAGGAGAGACCCAGTACTTC
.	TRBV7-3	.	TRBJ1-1	CASSLRGGLGGMNTEAFF	TGTGCCAGCAGCTTACGTGGGGGACTGGGGGGGATGAACACTGAAGCTTTCTTT
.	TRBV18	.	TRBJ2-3	CASSRAVSPTDTQYF	TGTGCCAGCTCGAGGGCGGTTAGTCCCACAGATACGCAGTATTTT
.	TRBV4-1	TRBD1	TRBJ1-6	CASSHTTGRSPLHF	TGCGCCAGCAGCCACACGACAGGGCGATCACCCCTCCACTTT
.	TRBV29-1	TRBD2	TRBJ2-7	CSVLLAGGSYEQYF	TGCAGCGTTCTACTAGCGGGGGGCTCCTACGAGCAGTACTTC
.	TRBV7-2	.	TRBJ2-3	CASSFRDTYTDTQYF	TGTGCCAGCAGCTTCCGGGACACCTACACAGATACGCAGTATTTT
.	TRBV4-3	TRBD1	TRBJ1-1	CASSQNRDRDTEAFF	TGCGCCAGCAGCCAAAACCGGGACAGGGACACTGAAGCTTTCTTT
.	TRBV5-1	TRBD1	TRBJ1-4	CASSAEGQLNEKLFF	TGCGCCAGCAGCGCGGAGGGACAGCTTAATGAAAAACTGTTTTTT
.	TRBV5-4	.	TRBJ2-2	CASSLGASLGTGELFF	TGTGCCAGCAGCCTAGGGGCGAGCTTAGGCACCGGGGAGCTGTTTTTT
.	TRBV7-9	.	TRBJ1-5	CASSFSVSNQPQHF	TGTGCCAGCAGCTTTTCGGTTAGCAATCAGCCCCAGCATTTT
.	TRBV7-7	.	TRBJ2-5	CASSLFLQETQYF	TGTGCCAGCAGCTTATTTTTACAAGAGACCCAGTACTTC
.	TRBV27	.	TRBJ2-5	CASSLSRGQETQYF	TGTGCCAGCAGTTTATCCCGGGGCCAAGAGACCCAGTACTTC
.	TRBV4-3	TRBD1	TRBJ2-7	CASSQDMNLRQGSEQYF	TGCGCCAGCAGCCAAGATATGAACCTAAGACAGGGCTCCGAGCAGTACTTC
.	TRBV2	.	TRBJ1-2	CASRDGRGRRSLGYTF	TGTGCCAGCAGAGACGGGCGGGGTCGCCGTTCGCTCGGCTACACCTTC
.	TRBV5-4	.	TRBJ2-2	CASSFAWGGSGAGELFF	TGTGCCAGCAGCTTCGCCTGGGGTGGGAGCGGTGCCGGGGAGCTGTTTTTT
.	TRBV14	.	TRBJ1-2	CASSQVSQANYGYTF	TGTGCCAGCAGCCAAGTCAGCCAGGCGAACTATGGCTACACCTTC
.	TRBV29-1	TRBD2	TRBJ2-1	CSVSGTSGGGHEQFF	TGCAGCGTTTCCGGGACTAGCGGGGGGGGCCATGAGCAGTTCTTC